A single sample is the source of the 28 T cell receptor beta chains below, sequenced in a study of cytomegalovirus exposure and HLA in healthy donors (dated by TCRdb to about 2017). Receptors were amplified or captured by the immunoSEQ multiplex PCR assay. The multiplex PCR relied on a mix of 60 forward primers for TCR Vbeta segments and 13 reverse primers for TCR Jbeta segments. TCRdb mirrors the immuneACCESS table, restricted to in-frame sequences. Some clones are absent from its copies; in checked studies, under half trace to an unresolved V gene, and the reason for the others is unknown. For this sample the table gives over 150,000 clones, of which approximately 80% were detected only once. The top ten constitute around 5.6% of the sample. The sequenced material came from PBMCs. The receptors here all came from a woman in her 40s in good health and CMV-seropositive.

V and J are TRBV7-3 and TRBJ2-1, with TRBD2 identical over 7 bases. Germline V lookup: CDR1 SGHTA, CDR2 FQGTGA. The V and J ends lost 1 base and 0 bases, in that order; junction bases with no gene match: 3. There are 16 residues in the CDR3. The DNA for the CDR3 is TGTGCCAGCAGCTTAAACGGCGGGAGCTCCTACAATGAGCAGTTCTTC. This gives the protein CASSLNGGSSYNEQFF.

V gene TRBV9 combines with J gene TRBJ2-3; the match to TRBD2 covers 10 bases. The germline CDR1 and CDR2 sequences are SGDLS and YYNGEE. Trimming at V came to 1 base and at J to 0 bases, leaving 2 bases not matched to a gene. The CDR3 loop spans 16 amino acids. CDR3 sequence reads: CASSVTSGMSTDTQYF. CDR3 bases: TGTGCCAGCAGCGTAACTAGCGGGATGAGCACAGATACGCAGTATTTT.

As concerns this clone: One end of the junction does not line up with germline, which may come from a read error. Other DNA sequences of this sample code for an identical CDR3. This chain uses TRBV28 with TRBJ1-4; perhaps TRBD1 as D (5 bases). This CDR3 comprises 15 residues. The germline V gene has CDR1 MDHEN and CDR2 SYDVKM. Written as DNA, the CDR3 is TGTGCCAGCAGACGGGACTTCCCAACTAATGAAAAGCTGTTTTTT. It yields the protein CASRRDFPTNEKLFF.

The chain has TRBV5-6 and TRBJ1-1; 8 bases align to TRBD1. The V and J ends lost 4 bases and 1 base, in that order; junction bases with no gene match: 3. Germline-derived CDR1 and CDR2 are SGHDT and YYEEEE. The CDR3 runs 14 residues. Here the CDR3 reads CASSGGQGNTEAFF. The CDR3 nucleotides are TGTGCCAGCAGCGGAGGACAGGGGAACACTGAAGCTTTCTTT. The entire variable domain, with the rest obtained from reference TRBV5-6 and TRBJ1-1, is as follows: DAGVTQSPTHLIKTRGQQVTLRCSPKSGHDTVSWYQQALGQGPQFIFQYYEEEERQRGNFPDRFSGHQFPNYSSELNVNALLLGDSALYLCASSGGQGNTEAFFGQGTRLTVV.

V usage is TRBV19 and J usage is TRBJ1-2, with D unresolved. Germline values: CDR1 LNHDA, CDR2 SQIVND (reference sequence). The V gene lost 5 bases and the J gene lost 0 bases, with 10 bases spanning the gap. The CDR3 has 14 residues. The CDR3 here is CASSPSLANYGYTF. For the CDR3, the DNA is TGTGCCAGTAGTCCCTCTTTAGCTAACTATGGCTACACCTTC. Looking up the rest from reference TRBV19 and TRBJ1-2 gives the full variable domain: DGGITQSPKYLFRKEGQNVTLSCEQNLNHDAMYWYRQDPGQGLRLIYYSQIVNDFQKGDIAEGYSVSREKKESFPLTVTSAQKNPTAFYLCASSPSLANYGYTFGSGTRLTVV.

The chain combines TRBV7-9 with TRBJ2-2; 7 bases are shared with TRBD2. CDR3 length: 16 residues. Germline lookup yields CDR1 SEHNR and CDR2 FQNEAQ (reference sequence). The J segment lost 1 base and the V segment lost 7 bases, leaving 9 bases of the junction unmatched. The CDR3 is CASNWWRELNTGELFF. The CDR3 bases are TGTGCCAGCAACTGGTGGCGGGAGCTGAACACCGGGGAGCTGTTTTTT.

The rearrangement uses TRBV5-1 and TRBJ2-2; D not resolved. V was cut by 5 bases and J by 3 bases, with 5 bases left in between. This CDR3 is built from 12 residues. The germline V gene has CDR1 SGHRS and CDR2 YFSETQ. The CDR3 sequence: CASRRYTGELFF. The CDR3, as DNA: TGCGCCAGCAGGAGATACACCGGGGAGCTGTTTTTT.

The V call is TRBV30, the J call TRBJ2-2, with D possibly being TRBD2 (6 bases). CDR1 is GTSNPN and CDR2 is SVGIG in the germline V gene (reference sequence). The CDR3 spans 15 residues. V dropped 3 bases and J dropped 0 bases, with 11 bases sitting between them. The CDR3 sequence is CAWRGGGPNTGELFF. The CDR3 DNA sequence: TGTGCCTGGAGGGGTGGAGGGCCGAACACCGGGGAGCTGTTTTTT.

The chain couples TRBV19 to TRBJ1-5; TRBD1 matches at 9 bases. The CDR3 is 14 amino acids. V trimming: 3 bases; J trimming: 4 bases; junction bases outside the gene matches: 1. Germline V gene lookup returns CDR1 LNHDA and CDR2 SQIVND (reference sequence). CDR3 in amino acids: CASSMDRGNQPQHF. CDR3 DNA sequence: TGTGCCAGTAGTATGGACAGGGGAAATCAGCCCCAGCATTTT. Full variable domain (remainder filled in from reference TRBV19 and TRBJ1-5): DGGITQSPKYLFRKEGQNVTLSCEQNLNHDAMYWYRQDPGQGLRLIYYSQIVNDFQKGDIAEGYSVSREKKESFPLTVTSAQKNPTAFYLCASSMDRGNQPQHFGDGTRLSIL.

This rearrangement joins TRBV5-1 to TRBJ2-7; 15 bases align to TRBD2. Unmatched junction bases numbered 11, after V lost 3 bases and J lost 4 bases. The CDR3 covers 18 residues. The V gene's germline CDR1 is SGHRS and CDR2 YFSETQ. Here the CDR3 reads CASSSARTSGRAGYEQYF. The CDR3 DNA reads as TGCGCCAGCAGCTCAGCTAGGACTAGCGGGAGGGCCGGATACGAGCAGTACTTC.

This clone was detected once. The chain carries TRBV11-3 and TRBJ2-6; no firm D call. The V and J ends lost 5 bases and 0 bases respectively, with 11 bases between them. CDR3 length: 16 residues. Germline loops: CDR1 SGHNT, CDR2 YENEEA. As DNA, the CDR3 is TGTGCCAGCAGCGGCAGGATCCTCTCTGGGGCCAACGTCCTGACTTTC. It encodes CASSGRILSGANVLTF.

CDR3 sequence: CASSLDRGFNEQFF. The CDR3 coding sequence is TGTGCCAGCAGCTTAGACAGGGGATTCAATGAGCAGTTCTTC. The chain links TRBV7-3 to TRBJ2-1; TRBD1 agrees at 8 bases. CDR1 is SGHTA and CDR2 is FQGTGA in the germline V gene. The CDR3 extends over 14 amino acids. V shed 2 bases and J 6 bases; nucleotides not matched to a gene: 3.

The chain combines TRBV2 with TRBJ2-3, with TRBD2 matching 11 bases. From germline, CDR1 is SNHLY and CDR2 FYNNEI. J gave up 4 bases and V 5 bases, and 11 bases lay outside the gene matches. The CDR3 sequence is 17 residues long. The CDR3 sequence: CASSPGTSGAAPDTQYF. The CDR3 coding sequence is TGTGCCAGCAGTCCCGGGACTAGCGGAGCCGCACCAGATACGCAGTATTTT.

This rearrangement joins TRBV15 to TRBJ2-5; 8 nucleotides match TRBD1. The germline CDR1 and CDR2 sequences are LNHNV and YYDKDF (reference sequence). This CDR3 comprises 15 residues. Trimming removed 0 bases from V and 4 bases from J; junction bases left unmatched: 4. The CDR3 loop is CATSRDRTGIETQYF. CDR3 DNA: TGTGCCACCAGCAGAGACAGGACAGGGATAGAGACCCAGTACTTC.

The chain recombines TRBV30 with TRBJ1-1; D possibly corresponds to TRBD1 (5 bases). With 0 bases removed from V and 1 base from J, the gap between germline ends came to 9 bases. Germline-derived CDR1 and CDR2 are GTSNPN and SVGIG (reference sequence). The CDR3 runs to 14 residues. The DNA of the CDR3 is TGTGCCTGGAGTGTACGGGGGGGGAACACTGAAGCTTTCTTT. The encoded protein is CAWSVRGGNTEAFF.

The chain combines TRBV5-6 with TRBJ2-7; D gene uncertain. CDR1 and CDR2 from the germline V gene are SGHDT and YYEEEE. The V gene lost 0 bases and the J gene lost 5 bases, with 9 bases spanning the gap. This CDR3 is 13 amino acids long. The CDR3 loop is CASSLGYSHEQYF. CDR3 coding DNA: TGTGCCAGCAGCTTGGGCTACTCGCACGAGCAGTACTTC.

V and J are TRBV28 and TRBJ2-3; D is perhaps TRBD2 (7 bases). Germline V gene sequence: CDR1 MDHEN, CDR2 SYDVKM. The CDR3 spans 12 residues. The CDR3 bases are TGTGCTCACGGGGGGCCCACAGATACGCAGTATTTT. Translated: CAHGGPTDTQYF.

This clone was detected a few times. The chain uses TRBV10-3 and TRBJ2-2; perhaps TRBD1 as D (6 bases). The CDR3 length is 16 residues. Per germline, CDR1 ENHRY and CDR2 SYGVKD. V lost 10 bases to trimming and J lost 2 bases, with 20 bases between them. The CDR3: CATSQTGEANTGELFF. CDR3 nucleotide sequence: TGTGCCACGAGCCAGACAGGAGAAGCTAACACCGGGGAGCTGTTTTTT.

This chain links TRBV5-6 with TRBJ1-4; D perhaps matches TRBD1 (6 bases). Per the germline V gene, CDR1 is SGHDT and CDR2 is YYEEEE. The CDR3 has 14 amino acids. V gave up 0 bases and J gave up 7 bases, with 10 bases separating them. CDR3 region: CASSLAWGREKLFF. CDR3 sequence (DNA): TGTGCCAGCAGCTTGGCCTGGGGGCGTGAAAAACTGTTTTTT. The full variable domain, its missing parts supplied by reference TRBV5-6 and TRBJ1-4, is DAGVTQSPTHLIKTRGQQVTLRCSPKSGHDTVSWYQQALGQGPQFIFQYYEEEERQRGNFPDRFSGHQFPNYSSELNVNALLLGDSALYLCASSLAWGREKLFFGSGTQLSVL.

The table lists this clone with a few counts. This chain joins TRBV27 and TRBJ2-7, with 14 bases matching TRBD2. The CDR3 is 18 residues long. V was pared by 1 base and J by 5 bases, with 10 bases of the junction left unmatched. Germline V gene sequence: CDR1 MNHEY, CDR2 SMNVEV (reference sequence). The CDR3 region has the DNA TGTGCCAGCAGTTTATTACCCCAGACTAGCGGGAGGGCCCACGAGCAGTACTTC. Translation: CASSLLPQTSGRAHEQYF.

This clone was counted a few times. The V and J genes are TRBV5-1 and TRBJ2-3, with 8 bases lining up with TRBD2. The CDR3 is 18 residues long. The germline V gene has CDR1 SGHRS and CDR2 YFSETQ. Losses at the gene ends were 0 bases for V and 0 bases for J; bases not matched to a gene: 9. As DNA, the CDR3 is TGCGCCAGCAGCTTGGTTCCCGCGGGGGGCCTTAGCACAGATACGCAGTATTTT. Translating gives CASSLVPAGGLSTDTQYF.

The chain is built from TRBV29-1 and TRBJ1-1; D is perhaps TRBD1 (5 bases). Trimming cost V 0 bases and J 4 bases, with 15 bases left between them. This CDR3 has 15 amino acids. Germline assignment: CDR1 SQVTM and CDR2 ANQGSEA. CDR3 in amino acids: CSVEDGRASRTEAFF. CDR3 sequence (DNA): TGCAGCGTTGAAGATGGCAGGGCAAGTCGCACTGAAGCTTTCTTT.

The chain links TRBV5-1 to TRBJ1-2, with TRBD1 identical over 7 bases. CDR3 length: 14 amino acids. V shed 2 bases, J shed 6 bases, and the junction held 7 bases outside the gene matches. CDR1 is SGHRS, CDR2 YFSETQ, per germline. DNA of the CDR3: TGCGCCAGCAGCTTTGACAGGGCGGAGAATGGCTACACCTTC. This codes for CASSFDRAENGYTF.

The CDR3 loop reads CASSLSPLQGYNEQFF. The CDR3, as DNA: TGTGCCAGCAGTTTATCTCCCCTGCAGGGCTACAATGAGCAGTTCTTC. The genes are TRBV27 and TRBJ2-1; tentative D call: TRBD1 (5 bases). Trimming took 0 bases from V and 3 from J, leaving 12 bases between them. Germline V lookup: CDR1 MNHEY, CDR2 SMNVEV (reference sequence). The CDR3 loop spans 16 amino acids.

The chain combines TRBV30 with TRBJ1-5; the D is unclear. The germline gives CDR1 GTSNPN, CDR2 SVGIG (reference sequence). There are 15 residues in the CDR3. The V and J ends lost 0 bases and 1 base respectively, with 10 bases between them. The CDR3 DNA reads as TGTGCCTGGAGTGTAGCGGGAAGGAGCAATCAGCCCCAGCATTTT. As protein: CAWSVAGRSNQPQHF.

This rearrangement joins TRBV2 to TRBJ1-4, with D uncertain. This CDR3 has 12 amino acids. V lost 3 bases, J lost 8 bases, and 7 bases lay in between. Germline CDR1 SNHLY, CDR2 FYNNEI. DNA for the CDR3: TGTGCCAGCAGTGACTTGAGAGAAAAACTGTTTTTT. Translation gives CASSDLREKLFF.

The chain employs TRBV10-3 and TRBJ2-1; D assignment may be TRBD1 or TRBD2 (9 bases each). Germline-derived CDR1 and CDR2 are ENHRY and SYGVKD. The CDR3 sequence is 17 residues long. Trimming shortened V by 4 bases and J by 7 bases, and 23 bases separated the two germline ends. CDR3 bases: TGTGCCATCAGTGGACAGGGGGTACTAGCGGGTGGAAATGAGCAGTTCTTC. Protein product: CAISGQGVLAGGNEQFF.

The rearrangement joins TRBV10-1 to TRBJ2-1; 8 bases are shared with TRBD2. Germline lookup yields CDR1 WNHNN and CDR2 SYGVQD (reference sequence). The CDR3 contains 16 residues. J was trimmed by 5 bases and V by 2 bases; bases with no gene match: 8. The CDR3 region is CASSELTSGGNNEQFF. CDR3 DNA sequence: TGCGCCAGCAGTGAGCTAACTAGCGGAGGGAACAATGAGCAGTTCTTC.